This T cell receptor (beta chain) was captured by sequencing in a study of spatial heterogeneity in lung cancer. Study-level background: The count of detected beta-chain sequences consistently exceeded that of alpha-chain sequences.

MiXCR, applied by TCRdb to the 5' RACE reads, yields one record per CDR3 protein. Among tens of thousands of distinct CDR3 sequences, roughly 12% were seen once, and the ten largest hold around 4.3%. The V gene lost 6 bases and the J gene lost 4 bases, with 9 bases spanning the gap. This CDR3 is 13 amino acids long. Time point: sample taken at primary tumor resection. Whole RNA from tumor, nontumor lung or frozen PBMC was sequenced unsorted. The sample consisted of PBMCs, taken at surgery. The chain combines TRBV12-3 or TRBV12-4 with TRBJ1-4; unclear D gene. The TCR comes from a male donor with early-stage non-small cell lung cancer. The CDR3 DNA follows: TGTGCCAGCAGGTCTATCAATAATGAAAAACTGTTTTTT. This codes for CASRSINNEKLFF.